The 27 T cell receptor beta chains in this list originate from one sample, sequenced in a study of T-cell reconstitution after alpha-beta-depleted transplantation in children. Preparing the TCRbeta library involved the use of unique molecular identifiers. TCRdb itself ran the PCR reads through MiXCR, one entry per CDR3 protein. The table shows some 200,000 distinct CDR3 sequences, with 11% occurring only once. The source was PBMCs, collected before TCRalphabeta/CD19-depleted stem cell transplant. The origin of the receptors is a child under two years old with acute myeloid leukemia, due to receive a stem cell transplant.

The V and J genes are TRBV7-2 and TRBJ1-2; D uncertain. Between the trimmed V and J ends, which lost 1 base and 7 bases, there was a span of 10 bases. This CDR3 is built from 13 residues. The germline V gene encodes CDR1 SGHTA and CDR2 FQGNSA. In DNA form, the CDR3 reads TGTGCCAGCAGCTTAGACTCCGCGGGTGGCTACACCTTC. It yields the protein CASSLDSAGGYTF.

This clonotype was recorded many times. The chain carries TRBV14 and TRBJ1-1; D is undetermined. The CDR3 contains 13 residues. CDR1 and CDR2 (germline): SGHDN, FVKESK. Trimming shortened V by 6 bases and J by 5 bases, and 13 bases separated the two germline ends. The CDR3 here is CASRNMVETEAFF. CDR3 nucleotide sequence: TGTGCCAGCAGGAACATGGTTGAGACTGAAGCTTTCTTT.

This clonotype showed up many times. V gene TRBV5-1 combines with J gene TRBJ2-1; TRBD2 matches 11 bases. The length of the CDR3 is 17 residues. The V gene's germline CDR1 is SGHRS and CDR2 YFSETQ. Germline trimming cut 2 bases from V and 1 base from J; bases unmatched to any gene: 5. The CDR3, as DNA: TGCGCCAGCAGCTTTAGCGGGGGGGGCACTTCCTACAATGAGCAGTTCTTC. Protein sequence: CASSFSGGGTSYNEQFF.

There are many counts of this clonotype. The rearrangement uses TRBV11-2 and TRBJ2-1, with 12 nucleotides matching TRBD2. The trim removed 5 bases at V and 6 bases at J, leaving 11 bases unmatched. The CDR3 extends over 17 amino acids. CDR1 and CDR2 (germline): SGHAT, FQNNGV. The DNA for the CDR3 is TGTGCCAGCAGCCCTAGCGGGAGGGGTAGATGGGGCAATGAGCAGTTCTTC. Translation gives CASSPSGRGRWGNEQFF.

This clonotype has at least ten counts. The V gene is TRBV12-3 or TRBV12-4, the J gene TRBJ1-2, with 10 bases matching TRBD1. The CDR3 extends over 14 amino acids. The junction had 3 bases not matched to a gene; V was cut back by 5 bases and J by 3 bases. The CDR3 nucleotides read TGTGCCAGCAGTCCGGGACAGGGGTACTATGGCTACACCTTC. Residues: CASSPGQGYYGYTF.

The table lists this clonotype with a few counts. The CDR3 loop is CASSLFPSGTDTQYF. CDR3 bases: TGTGCCAGCAGCTTATTCCCTAGCGGCACAGATACGCAGTATTTT. The chain uses TRBV7-6 and TRBJ2-3, with D possibly matching TRBD2 (6 bases). The CDR3 is 15 amino acids. The germline V gene encodes CDR1 SGHVS and CDR2 FNYEAQ. The V gene lost 2 bases and the J gene lost 1 base, with 10 bases spanning the gap. The entire variable domain, with the rest obtained from reference TRBV7-6 and TRBJ2-3, is as follows: GAGVSQSPRYKVTKRGQDVALRCDPISGHVSLYWYRQALGQGPEFLTYFNYEAQQDKSGLPNDRFSAERPEGSISTLTIQRTEQRDSAMYRCASSLFPSGTDTQYFGPGTRLTVL.

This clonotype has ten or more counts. This chain's CDR3 is CSARRPGTAFF. CDR3 sequence (DNA): TGCAGTGCTAGAAGACCCGGGACAGCTTTCTTT. J is TRBJ1-1 and V is TRBV20-1; weak D call: TRBD1 (5 bases). The V and J ends lost 2 bases and 10 bases respectively, with 11 bases between them. Germline V gene data show CDR1 as DFQATT and CDR2 as SNEGSKA (reference sequence). The CDR3 spans 11 residues.

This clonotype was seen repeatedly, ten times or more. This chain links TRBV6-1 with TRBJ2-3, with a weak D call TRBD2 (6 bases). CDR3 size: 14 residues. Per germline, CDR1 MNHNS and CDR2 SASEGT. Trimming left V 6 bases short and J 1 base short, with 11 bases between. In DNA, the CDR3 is TGTGCCAGCAGGGATAGCGGAGGCACAGATACGCAGTATTTT. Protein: CASRDSGGTDTQYF.

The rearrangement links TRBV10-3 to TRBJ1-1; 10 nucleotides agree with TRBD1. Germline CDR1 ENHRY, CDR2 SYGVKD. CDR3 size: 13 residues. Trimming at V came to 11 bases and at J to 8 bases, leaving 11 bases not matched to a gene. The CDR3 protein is CAPTGTGALEAFF. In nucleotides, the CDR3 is TGTGCCCCCACCGGGACAGGGGCTTTAGAAGCTTTCTTT.

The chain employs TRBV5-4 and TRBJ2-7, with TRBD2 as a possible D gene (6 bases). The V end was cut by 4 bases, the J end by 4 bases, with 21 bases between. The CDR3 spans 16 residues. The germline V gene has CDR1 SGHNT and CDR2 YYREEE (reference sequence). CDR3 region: CASSLGRAKEGYEQYF. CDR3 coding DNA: TGTGCCAGCAGCCTGGGGCGGGCCAAGGAGGGATACGAGCAGTACTTC.

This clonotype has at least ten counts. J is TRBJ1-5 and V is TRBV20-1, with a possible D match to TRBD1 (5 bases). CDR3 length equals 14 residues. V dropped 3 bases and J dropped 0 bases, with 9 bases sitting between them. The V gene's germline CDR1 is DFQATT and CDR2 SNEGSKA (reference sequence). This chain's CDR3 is CSASGGGSNQPQHF. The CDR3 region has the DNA TGCAGTGCTAGTGGGGGGGGTAGCAATCAGCCCCAGCATTTT.

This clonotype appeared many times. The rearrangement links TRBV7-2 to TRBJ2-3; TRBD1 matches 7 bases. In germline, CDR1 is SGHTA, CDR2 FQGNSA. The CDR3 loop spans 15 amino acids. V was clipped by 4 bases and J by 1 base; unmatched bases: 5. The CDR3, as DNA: TGTGCCAGCAGCTACCAGGGGGACGGCACAGATACGCAGTATTTT. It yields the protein CASSYQGDGTDTQYF.

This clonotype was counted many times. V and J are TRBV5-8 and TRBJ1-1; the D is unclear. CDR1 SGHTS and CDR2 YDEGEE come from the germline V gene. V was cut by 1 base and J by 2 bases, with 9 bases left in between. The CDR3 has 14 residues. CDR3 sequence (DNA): TGTGCCAGCAGCTTGTGGGCAGGAAACACTGAAGCTTTCTTT. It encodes CASSLWAGNTEAFF.

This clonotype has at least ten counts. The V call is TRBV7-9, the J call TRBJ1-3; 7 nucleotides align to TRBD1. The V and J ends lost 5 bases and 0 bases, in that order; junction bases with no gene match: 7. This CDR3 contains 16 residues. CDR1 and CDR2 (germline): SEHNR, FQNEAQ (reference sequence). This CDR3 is CASSQLGQLSGNTIYF. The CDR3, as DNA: TGTGCCAGCAGCCAGCTGGGACAGCTCTCTGGAAACACCATATATTTT. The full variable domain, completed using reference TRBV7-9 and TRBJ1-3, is DTGVSQNPRHKITKRGQNVTFRCDPISEHNRLYWYRQTLGQGPEFLTYFQNEAQLEKSRLLSDRFSAERPKGSFSTLEIQRTEQGDSAMYLCASSQLGQLSGNTIYFGEGSWLTVV.

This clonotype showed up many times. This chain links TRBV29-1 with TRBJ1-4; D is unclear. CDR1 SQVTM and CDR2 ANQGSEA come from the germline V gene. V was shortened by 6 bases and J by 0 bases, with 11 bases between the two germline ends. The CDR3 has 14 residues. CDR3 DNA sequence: TGCAGCGTGCTAGTTGCCGCAACTAATGAAAAACTGTTTTTT. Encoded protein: CSVLVAATNEKLFF.

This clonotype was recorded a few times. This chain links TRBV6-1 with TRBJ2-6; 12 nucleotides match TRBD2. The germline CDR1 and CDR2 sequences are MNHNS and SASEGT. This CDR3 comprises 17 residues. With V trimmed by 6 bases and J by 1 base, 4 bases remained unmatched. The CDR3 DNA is TGTGCCAGCAGGGATCTAGCGGGAGGGTCTGGGGCCAACGTCCTGACTTTC. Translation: CASRDLAGGSGANVLTF.

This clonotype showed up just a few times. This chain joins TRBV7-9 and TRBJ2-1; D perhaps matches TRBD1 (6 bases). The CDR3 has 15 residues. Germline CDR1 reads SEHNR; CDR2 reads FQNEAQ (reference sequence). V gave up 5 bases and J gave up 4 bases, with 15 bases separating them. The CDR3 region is CASSLRGSPYNEQFF. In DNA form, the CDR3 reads TGTGCCAGCAGCCTAAGGGGGTCCCCTTACAATGAGCAGTTCTTC.

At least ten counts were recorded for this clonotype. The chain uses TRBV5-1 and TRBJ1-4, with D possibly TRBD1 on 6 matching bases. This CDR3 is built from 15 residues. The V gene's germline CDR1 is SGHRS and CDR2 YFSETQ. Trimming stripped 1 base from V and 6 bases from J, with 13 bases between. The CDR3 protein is CASSLLEGGDEKLFF. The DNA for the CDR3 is TGCGCCAGCAGCTTGTTGGAGGGGGGCGATGAAAAACTGTTTTTT.

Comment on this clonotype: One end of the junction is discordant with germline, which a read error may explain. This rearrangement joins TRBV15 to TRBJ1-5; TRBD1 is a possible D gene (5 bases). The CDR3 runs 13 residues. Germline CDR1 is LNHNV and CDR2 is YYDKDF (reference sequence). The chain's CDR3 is CATSLTGREPQHF. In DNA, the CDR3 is TGTGCCACCAGCTTAACAGGCAGGGAGCCTCAGCATTTT.

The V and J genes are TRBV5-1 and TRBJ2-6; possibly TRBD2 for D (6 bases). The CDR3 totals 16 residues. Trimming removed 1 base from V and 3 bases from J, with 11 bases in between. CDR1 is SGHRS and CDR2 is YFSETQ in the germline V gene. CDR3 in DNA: TGCGCCAGCAGCTTGTTCGGAGGGTTTGGGGCCAACGTCCTGACTTTC. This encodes CASSLFGGFGANVLTF.

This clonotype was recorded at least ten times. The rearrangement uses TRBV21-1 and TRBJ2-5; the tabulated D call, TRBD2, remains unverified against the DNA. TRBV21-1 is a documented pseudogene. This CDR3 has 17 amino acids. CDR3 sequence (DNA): TGTGCCAGCAGCAAAGCGCTAGCGGGAGGGCCGGGAGAGACCCAGTACTTC. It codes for CASSKALAGGPGETQYF.

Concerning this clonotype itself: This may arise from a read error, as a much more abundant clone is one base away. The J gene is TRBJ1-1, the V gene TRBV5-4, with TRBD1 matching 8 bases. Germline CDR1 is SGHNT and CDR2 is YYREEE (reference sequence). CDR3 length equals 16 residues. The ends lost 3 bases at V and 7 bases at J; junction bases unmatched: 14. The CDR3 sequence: CASSSPPGQGRIEAFF. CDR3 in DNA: TGTGCCAGCAGCTCGCCCCCCGGACAGGGTAGAATTGAAGCTTTCTTT.

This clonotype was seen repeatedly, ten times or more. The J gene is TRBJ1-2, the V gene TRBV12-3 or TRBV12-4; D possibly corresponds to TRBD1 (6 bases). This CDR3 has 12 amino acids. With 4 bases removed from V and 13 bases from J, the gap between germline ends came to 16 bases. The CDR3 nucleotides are TGTGCCAGCAGTTGGGTGGACCGGGACACCACCTTC. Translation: CASSWVDRDTTF.

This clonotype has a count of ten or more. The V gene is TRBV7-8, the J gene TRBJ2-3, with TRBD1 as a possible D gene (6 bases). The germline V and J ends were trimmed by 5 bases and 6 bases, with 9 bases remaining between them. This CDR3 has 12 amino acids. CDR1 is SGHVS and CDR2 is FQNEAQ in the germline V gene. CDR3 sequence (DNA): TGTGCCAGCAGCGGGGGCGGGGATACGCAGTATTTT. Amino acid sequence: CASSGGGDTQYF.

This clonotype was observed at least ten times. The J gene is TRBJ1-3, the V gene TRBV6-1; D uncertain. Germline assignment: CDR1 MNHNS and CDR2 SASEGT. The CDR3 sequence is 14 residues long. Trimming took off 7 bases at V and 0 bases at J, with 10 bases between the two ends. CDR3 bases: TGTGCCAGCAAATGGAGCAGCTCTGGAAACACCATATATTTT. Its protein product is CASKWSSSGNTIYF.

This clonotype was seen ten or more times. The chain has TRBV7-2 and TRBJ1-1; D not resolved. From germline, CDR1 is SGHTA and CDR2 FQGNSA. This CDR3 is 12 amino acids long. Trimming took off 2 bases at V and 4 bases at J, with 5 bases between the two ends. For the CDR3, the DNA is TGTGCCAGCAGCTTAATAAGCACTGAAGCTTTCTTT. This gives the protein CASSLISTEAFF.

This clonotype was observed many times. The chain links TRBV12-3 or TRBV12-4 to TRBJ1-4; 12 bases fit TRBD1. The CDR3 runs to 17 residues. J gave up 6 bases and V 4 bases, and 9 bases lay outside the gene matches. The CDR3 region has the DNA TGTGCCAGCAGTTGGCCGGGACAGGGGGCTTCGGATGAAAAACTGTTTTTT. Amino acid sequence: CASSWPGQGASDEKLFF.